The 26 T cell receptor beta chains presented below share a single source sample, sequenced in a study of blood T cell repertoires in COVID-19. Sequencing was performed with immunoSEQ multiplex PCR; in TCRdb, only in-frame clones are kept and a portion is missing. The sample has some 220,000 clones; around 83% are singletons. Sequencing was carried out using peripheral blood. These receptor sequences come from a woman in her 70s with COVID-19, enrolled during active disease.

This chain connects TRBV28 to TRBJ1-5, with a weak D call TRBD1 (5 bases). Trimming shortened V by 4 bases and J by 5 bases, and 15 bases separated the two germline ends. The CDR3 contains 15 residues. The germline gives CDR1 MDHEN, CDR2 SYDVKM. CDR3 DNA: TGTGCCAGCAGTTCCAGCGTTATAGGGGATCAGCCCCAGCATTTT. Its protein product is CASSSSVIGDQPQHF.

V gene TRBV29-1 combines with J gene TRBJ2-3; 7 bases are a match to TRBD1. Germline-derived CDR1 and CDR2 are SQVTM and ANQGSEA. V lost 4 bases to trimming and J lost 13 bases; unmatched junction nucleotides: 8. The CDR3 has 11 amino acids. CDR3 region: CSVVHTGAEYF. CDR3 DNA sequence: TGCAGCGTTGTACATACAGGGGCTGAGTATTTT.

The CDR3 nucleotides are TGTGCCAGCAGTCTCAGCAATGAGCAGTTCTTC. Protein: CASSLSNEQFF. This chain joins TRBV25-1 and TRBJ2-1, with D hard to call. The CDR3 covers 11 residues. Between the trimmed V and J ends, which lost 5 bases and 6 bases, there was a span of 5 bases. Germline-derived CDR1 and CDR2 are MGHDK and SYGVNS. The variable domain in full, with the rest retrieved from reference TRBV25-1 and TRBJ2-1, is EADIYQTPRYLVIGTGKKITLECSQTMGHDKMYWYQQDPGMELHLIHYSYGVNSTEKGDLSSESTVSRIRTEHFPLTLESARPSHTSQYLCASSLSNEQFFGPGTRLTVL.

A remark on this clone: Within the sample, other DNA sequences also encode this same CDR3. V gene TRBV18 combines with J gene TRBJ1-5; a weak D match, TRBD1 (5 bases). The germline V and J ends were trimmed by 4 bases and 4 bases, with 11 bases remaining between them. From germline, CDR1 is KGHSH and CDR2 LQKENI. CDR3 length: 14 amino acids. The CDR3 sequence is CASSLDSLNQPQHF. The CDR3 DNA follows: TGTGCCAGCTCACTAGACAGCCTGAATCAGCCCCAGCATTTT.

This clone was observed many times. CDR3 residues: CASSPRGLAGVSYNEQFF. CDR3 nucleotides: TGTGCCAGCAGCCCGAGGGGGCTAGCGGGAGTCTCCTACAATGAGCAGTTCTTC. This sequence joins TRBV5-4 and TRBJ2-1; 10 nucleotides line up with TRBD2. Germline V gives CDR1 SGHNT, CDR2 YYREEE (reference sequence). This CDR3 has 18 residues. V gave up 4 bases and J gave up 0 bases; unmatched junction bases: 10.

The rearrangement links TRBV7-8 to TRBJ1-5, with a weak D call TRBD1 (6 bases). Germline V gene sequence: CDR1 SGHVS, CDR2 FQNEAQ. CDR3 length: 13 amino acids. Trimming pared 6 bases from V and 7 bases from J, leaving 13 bases between. The CDR3 loop reads CASSFTGLQPQHF. In DNA form, the CDR3 reads TGTGCCAGCAGTTTTACAGGGCTCCAGCCCCAGCATTTT.

The chain is built from TRBV18 and TRBJ1-2, with D tentatively TRBD1 (5 bases). V gave up 0 bases and J gave up 7 bases, with 12 bases separating them. This CDR3 spans 14 amino acids. Germline CDR1 and CDR2: KGHSH and LQKENI. CDR3 loop: CASSPPPQGVGYTF. The DNA of the CDR3 is TGTGCCAGCTCACCACCGCCCCAGGGCGTTGGCTACACCTTC.

V usage is TRBV4-3 and J usage is TRBJ1-1; D is undetermined. This CDR3 spans 13 amino acids. Germline loops: CDR1 LGHNA, CDR2 YSLEER. The germline V and J ends were trimmed by 4 bases and 1 base, with 7 bases remaining between them. DNA of the CDR3: TGCGCCAGCAGCCTCGAGGGGAACACTGAAGCTTTCTTT. This gives the protein CASSLEGNTEAFF.

The chain carries TRBV5-1 and TRBJ2-1, with TRBD1 matching over 12 bases. Germline trimming cut 4 bases from V and 4 bases from J; bases unmatched to any gene: 6. The germline gives CDR1 SGHRS, CDR2 YFSETQ. This CDR3 region has 16 residues. The CDR3 coding sequence is TGCGCCAGCAGCACCGGGACAGGGGGCCTTTACAATGAGCAGTTCTTC. Translated: CASSTGTGGLYNEQFF.

V gene TRBV6-2 or TRBV6-3 combines with J gene TRBJ2-7, with 8 bases matching TRBD1. The CDR3 runs 15 residues. J gave up 7 bases and V 0 bases, and 8 bases lay outside the gene matches. The germline V gene encodes CDR1 MNHEY and CDR2 SVGEGT. The CDR3 spells CASSYSETGVREQYF. Here the CDR3 DNA reads TGTGCCAGCAGTTACTCGGAGACAGGGGTGAGAGAGCAGTACTTC.

CDR3 sequence: CASSQEATTDTQYF. CDR3 coding DNA: TGCGCCAGCAGCCAAGAGGCGACTACGGATACGCAGTATTTT. The chain combines TRBV4-3 with TRBJ2-3; D is possibly TRBD2 (5 bases). The V gene's germline CDR1 is LGHNA and CDR2 YSLEER. V was cut by 0 bases and J by 6 bases, with 10 bases left in between. The CDR3 sequence is 14 residues long.

This clone appeared a single time. The J gene is TRBJ2-7, the V gene TRBV7-3; the match to TRBD2 covers 8 bases. The germline V gene has CDR1 SGHTA and CDR2 FQGTGA. V lost 2 bases, J lost 5 bases, and 11 bases stayed unmatched. This CDR3 comprises 16 residues. The CDR3 sequence is CASSLLPGLVADEQYF. In DNA form, the CDR3 reads TGTGCCAGCAGCTTACTGCCGGGACTAGTCGCCGACGAGCAGTACTTC.

This chain uses TRBV19 with TRBJ2-7, with TRBD2 identical over 7 bases. There are 15 residues in the CDR3. The V and J ends lost 4 bases and 4 bases, in that order; junction bases with no gene match: 10. Germline CDR1 LNHDA, CDR2 SQIVND (reference sequence). The CDR3 sequence: CASSKELAKSYEQYF. CDR3 nucleotides: TGTGCCAGTAGTAAGGAACTAGCGAAATCATACGAGCAGTACTTC.

In this sample, this clone turned up a few times. The CDR3 bases are TGCGCCAGCAGCTTCTATTTTCAAGAGACCCAGTACTTC. Translated, it gives CASSFYFQETQYF. This chain links TRBV5-1 with TRBJ2-5, with unresolved D. Germline-derived CDR1 and CDR2 are SGHRS and YFSETQ. The V end was cut by 2 bases, the J end by 2 bases, with 7 bases between. The CDR3 covers 13 residues.

On this clone: Within the sample, other DNA sequences also encode this same CDR3. The J gene is TRBJ1-3, the V gene TRBV27; D remains unclear. Germline CDR1 MNHEY, CDR2 SMNVEV (reference sequence). V gave up 3 bases and J gave up 1 base, with 4 bases separating them. This CDR3 region has 13 residues. The CDR3 nucleotides are TGTGCCAGCAGTTTGAGATCTGGAAACACCATATATTTT. Protein: CASSLRSGNTIYF.

This clone was seen a few times. The chain joins TRBV28 to TRBJ1-2, with D perhaps matching TRBD1 (6 bases). The V gene lost 6 bases and the J gene lost 3 bases, with 20 bases spanning the gap. This CDR3 has 16 amino acids. Germline CDR1 reads MDHEN; CDR2 reads SYDVKM. DNA of the CDR3: TGTGCCAGCAGACATCCGGGAGGGGGAAGGGACTATGGCTACACCTTC. This codes for CASRHPGGGRDYGYTF.

V gene TRBV3-1 (or the pseudogene TRBV3-2) combines with J gene TRBJ2-1; 9 bases line up with TRBD2. V lost 6 bases, J lost 5 bases, and 8 bases stayed unmatched. Per the germline V gene, CDR1 is LGHDT and CDR2 is YNNKEL (reference sequence). The CDR3 runs to 15 residues. CDR3 DNA: TGTGCCAGCAGTCTTAGCGGGAGACCCCACAATGAGCAGTTCTTC. Its translation: CASSLSGRPHNEQFF.

This rearrangement joins TRBV11-2 to TRBJ2-1; possibly TRBD1 for D (6 bases). The length of the CDR3 is 15 residues. V lost 6 bases and J lost 0, with 12 bases in between. From germline, CDR1 is SGHAT and CDR2 FQNNGV. The CDR3 spells CASSYTGYSYNEQFF. DNA of the CDR3: TGTGCCAGCAGTTATACAGGGTACTCCTACAATGAGCAGTTCTTC.

This chain connects TRBV6-5 to TRBJ2-1, with D possibly being TRBD2 (5 bases). V dropped 3 bases and J dropped 7 bases, with 19 bases sitting between them. The CDR3 is made up of 16 amino acids. In germline, CDR1 is MNHEY, CDR2 SVGAGI. The CDR3 loop reads CASSYTSELPGNEQFF. The CDR3 DNA sequence: TGTGCCAGCAGTTATACTAGTGAGTTACCTGGGAATGAGCAGTTCTTC.

The chain employs TRBV15 and TRBJ2-1; D uncertain. The CDR3 sequence is 16 residues long. The germline V and J ends were trimmed by 0 bases and 4 bases, with 13 bases remaining between them. CDR1 and CDR2 from the germline V gene are LNHNV and YYDKDF (reference sequence). The CDR3 region is CATSREVSNAYNEQFF. The CDR3 DNA is TGTGCCACCAGCAGAGAAGTATCAAATGCGTACAATGAGCAGTTCTTC.

J is TRBJ2-7 and V is TRBV28; 11 bases are shared with TRBD1. Trimming at V came to 7 bases and at J to 1 base, leaving 6 bases not matched to a gene. Germline loops: CDR1 MDHEN, CDR2 SYDVKM. The CDR3 spans 15 residues. The CDR3 sequence: CASIFGTGGSYEQYF. The CDR3 region has the DNA TGTGCCAGCATTTTCGGGACAGGGGGGTCCTACGAGCAGTACTTC.

The genes are TRBV6-2 or TRBV6-3 and TRBJ1-5; 7 bases align to TRBD1. The germline CDR1 and CDR2 sequences are MNHEY and SVGEGT. This CDR3 has 16 residues. The V gene end was trimmed by 0 bases and the J gene end by 2 bases; junction bases not matched to a gene: 4. As DNA, the CDR3 is TGTGCCAGCAGTTACTCGACAGGGATTGGCAATCAGCCCCAGCATTTT. This codes for CASSYSTGIGNQPQHF.

CDR3 sequence: CASSPAEAGNYGYTF. Written as DNA, the CDR3 is TGTGCCAGCAGCCCCGCGGAGGCTGGTAACTATGGCTACACCTTC. The chain recombines TRBV6-5 with TRBJ1-2; no definite D call. The CDR3 runs to 15 residues. The germline CDR1 and CDR2 sequences are MNHEY and SVGAGI. V lost 6 bases and J lost 1, with 15 bases in between.

The V and J genes are TRBV10-1 and TRBJ2-1; TRBD2 matches 11 bases. The V gene end was trimmed by 5 bases and the J gene end by 5 bases; junction bases not matched to a gene: 5. The germline V gene has CDR1 WNHNN and CDR2 SYGVQD (reference sequence). CDR3 length: 15 amino acids. CDR3 region: CASSSTSGTNNEQFF. For the CDR3, the DNA is TGCGCCAGCAGTTCGACTAGCGGGACTAACAATGAGCAGTTCTTC.

The chain employs TRBV7-9 and TRBJ1-5; D gene unclear. CDR1 is SEHNR, CDR2 FQNEAQ, per germline (reference sequence). V shed 2 bases and J shed 6 bases, with 11 bases lying between them. CDR3 length equals 14 residues. CDR3 sequence: CASSLSAVTQPQHF. CDR3 in DNA: TGTGCCAGCAGCTTAAGCGCAGTCACTCAGCCCCAGCATTTT.

V is TRBV30 and J is TRBJ2-3; 7 nucleotides line up with TRBD1. Losses at the gene ends were 0 bases for V and 4 bases for J; bases not matched to a gene: 1. The CDR3 length is 13 residues. Germline loops: CDR1 GTSNPN, CDR2 SVGIG (reference sequence). Here the CDR3 reads CAWSVQGADTQYF. The CDR3 DNA reads as TGTGCCTGGAGTGTTCAGGGGGCAGATACGCAGTATTTT.